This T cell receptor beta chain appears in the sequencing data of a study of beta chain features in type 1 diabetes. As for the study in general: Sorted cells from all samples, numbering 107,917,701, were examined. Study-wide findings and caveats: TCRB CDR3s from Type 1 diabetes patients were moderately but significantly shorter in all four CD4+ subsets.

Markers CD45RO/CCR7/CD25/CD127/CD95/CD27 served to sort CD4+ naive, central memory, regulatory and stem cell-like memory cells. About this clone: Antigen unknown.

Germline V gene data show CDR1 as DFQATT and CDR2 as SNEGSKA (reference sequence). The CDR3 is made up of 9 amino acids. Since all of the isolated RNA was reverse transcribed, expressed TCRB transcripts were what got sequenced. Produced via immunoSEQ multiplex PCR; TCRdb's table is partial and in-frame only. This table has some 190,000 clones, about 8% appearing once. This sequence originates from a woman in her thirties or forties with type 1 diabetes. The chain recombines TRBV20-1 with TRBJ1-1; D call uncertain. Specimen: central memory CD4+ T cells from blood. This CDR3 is CSDRAEAFF. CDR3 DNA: TGCAGCGATCGGGCTGAAGCTTTCTTT.